Presented here are 18 T cell receptor beta chains from one specimen sequenced in a study of radiotherapy plus CTLA-4 blockade in lung cancer. Here immunoSEQ multiplex PCR was the method, and the copy in TCRdb shows in-frame clones only, minus some. The sample holds roughly 30,000 clones, about 78% seen once. The sample was peripheral blood, taken from a patient treated with radiotherapy plus ipilimumab. These receptors all come from a human donor with non-small cell lung cancer who had stable disease on radiotherapy plus ipilimumab.

The chain couples TRBV6-4 to TRBJ1-2; no definite D call. The V gene lost 6 bases and the J gene lost 4 bases, with 15 bases spanning the gap. CDR3 length: 14 residues. CDR1 and CDR2 (germline): MRHNA, SNTAGT. The chain's CDR3 is CASRHNGGGYGYTF. CDR3 in DNA: TGTGCCAGCAGACACAATGGCGGAGGCTATGGCTACACCTTC.

The V gene is TRBV6-5, the J gene TRBJ2-7, with TRBD1 as a possible D gene (6 bases). The CDR3 is 13 residues long. With 5 bases removed from V and 2 bases from J, the gap between germline ends came to 10 bases. CDR1 and CDR2 from the germline V gene are MNHEY and SVGAGI. CDR3 protein: CASSDGQTYEQYV. The DNA of the CDR3 is TGTGCCAGCAGTGATGGACAGACCTACGAGCAGTACGTC.

Within the sample, this clone is medium-sized. The gene calls are TRBV7-6 and TRBJ2-7; D gene ambiguous. In germline, CDR1 is SGHVS, CDR2 FNYEAQ. The CDR3 covers 14 residues. V was pared by 4 bases and J by 2 bases, with 12 bases between. CDR3 sequence (DNA): TGTGCCAGCAGCTCCTTCCAAGGCCCCTACGAGCAGTACTTC. Its protein product is CASSSFQGPYEQYF. The whole variable domain, filled in from reference TRBV7-6 and TRBJ2-7, reads GAGVSQSPRYKVTKRGQDVALRCDPISGHVSLYWYRQALGQGPEFLTYFNYEAQQDKSGLPNDRFSAERPEGSISTLTIQRTEQRDSAMYRCASSSFQGPYEQYFGPGTRLTVT.

The V and J genes are TRBV5-8 and TRBJ1-1; D is possibly TRBD1 (5 bases). This CDR3 region has 15 residues. Trimming took off 3 bases at V and 0 bases at J, with 12 bases between the two ends. Germline loops: CDR1 SGHTS, CDR2 YDEGEE. The CDR3 is CASSSGTSMNTEAFF. In nucleotides, the CDR3 is TGTGCCAGCAGCTCCGGGACCTCCATGAACACTGAAGCTTTCTTT.

The chain has TRBV18 and TRBJ2-6, with D maybe TRBD1 (5 bases). Germline V lookup: CDR1 KGHSH, CDR2 LQKENI. The length of the CDR3 is 19 residues. V was cut by 4 bases and J by 0 bases, with 19 bases left in between. The DNA of the CDR3 is TGTGCCAGCTCACACCGGATGAAAGGGGCGAACTCTGGGGCCAACGTCCTGACTTTC. Translated: CASSHRMKGANSGANVLTF.

V usage is TRBV29-1 and J usage is TRBJ2-2, with D maybe TRBD2 (5 bases). V lost 2 bases and J lost 5, with 9 bases in between. There are 13 residues in the CDR3. From germline, CDR1 is SQVTM and CDR2 ANQGSEA. For the CDR3, the DNA is TGCAGCGTTGAAATGGGAGCTACCGGGGAGCTGTTTTTT. It yields the protein CSVEMGATGELFF.

The DNA of the CDR3 is TGTGCCAGCAGTTACGGGGCCGGCACTGAAGCTTTCTTT. Protein product: CASSYGAGTEAFF. V and J are TRBV6-5 and TRBJ1-1; possibly TRBD1 for D (5 bases). Trimming cost V 2 bases and J 4 bases, with 8 bases left between them. Germline V CDR1 and CDR2: MNHEY, SVGAGI. The CDR3 runs to 13 residues.

Only one count was recorded for this clone. The junction and the germline gene differ at one end; a read error may be behind it. V gene TRBV5-1 combines with J gene TRBJ2-5, with 11 bases identical to TRBD2. Germline CDR1 reads SGHRS; CDR2 reads YFSETQ. CDR3 length: 14 residues. In nucleotides, the CDR3 is TGCGCCCGCAGCTTTAGCGGGGGGGGAGAGACCCAGTACTTC. Translating it yields CARSFSGGGETQYF.

The chain is built from TRBV18 and TRBJ2-7, with D possibly matching TRBD2 (5 bases). The CDR3 has 13 amino acids. The germline V and J ends were trimmed by 3 bases and 3 bases, with 9 bases remaining between them. Germline V gives CDR1 KGHSH, CDR2 LQKENI. In DNA, the CDR3 is TGTGCCAGCTCACCCCCTGCGGGCTACGAGCAGTACTTC. It translates to CASSPPAGYEQYF.

The V gene is TRBV5-6, the J gene TRBJ1-2; 7 positions match TRBD1. Germline V lookup: CDR1 SGHDT, CDR2 YYEEEE. Trimming took 0 bases from V and 10 from J; bases not matched to a gene: 6. The CDR3 has 13 residues. The CDR3 sequence is CASSLGDSSDYTF. CDR3 coding DNA: TGTGCCAGCAGCTTGGGGGACAGCAGTGACTACACCTTC.

This chain joins TRBV10-2 and TRBJ2-3; 14 bases align to TRBD2. The CDR3 runs to 16 residues. Germline lookup yields CDR1 WSHSY and CDR2 SAAADI. The V segment lost 6 bases and the J segment 3 bases; nucleotides outside the gene matches: 5. CDR3 DNA sequence: TGCGCCAGCAGGAGCGGGACTAGCGGGGGTACAGATACGCAGTATTTT. Protein: CASRSGTSGGTDTQYF.

This clone has a handful of counts. V and J are TRBV7-3 and TRBJ1-6, with a possible D match to TRBD1 (6 bases). Looked up from germline, CDR1 is SGHTA and CDR2 is FQGTGA. This CDR3 region has 13 residues. Between the trimmed V and J ends, which lost 5 bases and 9 bases, there was a span of 11 bases. In DNA, the CDR3 is TGTGCCAGCAGCCCGGGGGGCGGTTCACCCCTCCACTTT. Protein product: CASSPGGGSPLHF.

This chain joins TRBV6-5 and TRBJ2-2; D might be TRBD1 or TRBD2, each matching 5 bases. This CDR3 is built from 13 residues. V was shortened by 5 bases and J by 9 bases, with 13 bases between the two germline ends. The germline V gene encodes CDR1 MNHEY and CDR2 SVGAGI. The CDR3: CASSGIGTRELFF. The CDR3, as DNA: TGTGCCAGCAGTGGAATCGGGACCAGGGAGCTGTTTTTT.

The genes are TRBV6-6 and TRBJ2-5, with D perhaps being TRBD1 or TRBD2 (7 bases each). V shed 8 bases and J shed 2 bases, with 12 bases lying between them. This CDR3 comprises 13 residues. Per the germline V gene, CDR1 is MNHNY and CDR2 is SVGAGI (reference sequence). The CDR3 bases are TGTGCCAGCTGCAGGGGGGGACAAGAGACCCAGTACTTC. Translation gives CASCRGGQETQYF.

Concerning this clone: The conserved phenylalanine or tryptophan is not found at the CDR3 terminus, so this likely reflects a read error. The V call is TRBV19, the J call TRBJ1-5; D call uncertain. Germline CDR1 and CDR2: LNHDA and SQIVND (reference sequence). The CDR3 length is 15 residues. In DNA, the CDR3 is TGCGCCAGTAGCCCTAGGCCGAATAGCAATCAGCCCCAGCATCTT. Its protein product is CASSPRPNSNQPQHL.

Here the CDR3 DNA reads TGTGCCAGCAGCGCCGGGCAGGGGACCTATGGCTACACCTTC. Its protein is CASSAGQGTYGYTF. This chain uses TRBV7-9 with TRBJ1-2; tentative D call: TRBD1 (6 bases). With 5 bases removed from V and 4 bases from J, the gap between germline ends came to 14 bases. CDR1 is SEHNR, CDR2 FQNEAQ, per germline (reference sequence). The CDR3 spans 14 residues.

The rearrangement joins TRBV28 to TRBJ1-5, with 8 nucleotides matching TRBD1. J gave up 5 bases and V 5 bases, and 5 bases lay outside the gene matches. The CDR3 runs 14 residues. Germline assignment: CDR1 MDHEN and CDR2 SYDVKM. For the CDR3, the DNA is TGTGCCAGCAGTCCGCAGGGGGCGTATCAGCCCCAGCATTTT. Protein product: CASSPQGAYQPQHF.

J is TRBJ2-7 and V is TRBV6-1, with a weak D call TRBD1 (5 bases). This CDR3 is built from 14 residues. Deletions cut 3 bases from V and 0 bases from J, with 9 bases between. Germline loops: CDR1 MNHNS, CDR2 SASEGT. CDR3: CASSEQGSSYEQYV. In DNA, the CDR3 is TGTGCCAGCAGTGAGCAGGGTTCCTCCTACGAGCAGTACGTC.